This TCR beta chain was identified during a study of blood T cells in healthy people across ages. The CDR3 is 17 residues long. Each donor supplied approximately 10 milliliters of peripheral blood. A J-beta primer mix and a sample-barcoded 5' primer were used in a second PCR of roughly 6 to 12 cycles. TCRdb reprocessed the 5' RACE reads with MiXCR, giving one entry per CDR3 protein. The data show hundreds of thousands of distinct CDR3 sequences, with roughly 41% seen just once and about 32% held by the top ten. The TCR originated in a man at least 80 years old in good health. The rearrangement uses TRBV1 and TRBJ2-2; TRBD1 is the table's D call and was not checked against the DNA. TRBV1 is a known pseudogene. Sequencing used blood. The CDR3 loop is CTSSQLGAGGCTGELFF. CDR3 nucleotide sequence: TGCACCAGCAGCCAGCTGGGGGCGGGGGGTTGCACCGGGGAGCTGTTTTTT.